This T cell receptor beta chain was sequenced in a study of T and B cells in COVID-19 patients. Multiplex PCR with BIOMED2 TRB-A/B primer pools amplified TRB rearrangements. TCRdb called the multiplex PCR reads again in MiXCR, with one record for every CDR3 protein. The sample carries fewer than 15,000 distinct CDR3 sequences, around 30% recorded once. Germline CDR1 reads SGHRS; CDR2 reads YFSETQ. This CDR3 spans 16 amino acids. V was cut by 4 bases and J by 2 bases, with 18 bases left in between. Blood genomic DNA input for TRB amplification was roughly 250-500 ng. Sample: blood. This chain links TRBV5-1 with TRBJ1-1; D is ambiguous. This receptor was obtained from a human donor who had recovered from COVID-19. The CDR3 nucleotides are TGCGCCAGCAGCCGCCCGAAGGAAGGAACCAACACTGAAGCTTTCTTT. It is translated as CASSRPKEGTNTEAFF.